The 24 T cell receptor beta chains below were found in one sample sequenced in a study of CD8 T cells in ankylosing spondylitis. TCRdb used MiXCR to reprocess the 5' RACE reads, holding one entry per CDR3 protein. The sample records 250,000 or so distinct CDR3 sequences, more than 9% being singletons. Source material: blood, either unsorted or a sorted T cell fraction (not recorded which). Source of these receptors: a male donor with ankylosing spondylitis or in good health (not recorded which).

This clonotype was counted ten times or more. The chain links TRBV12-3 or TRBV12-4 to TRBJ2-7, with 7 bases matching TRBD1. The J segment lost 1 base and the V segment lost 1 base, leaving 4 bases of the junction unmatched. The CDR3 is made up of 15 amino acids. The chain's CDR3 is CASSLEGTVSYEQYF. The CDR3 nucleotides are TGTGCCAGCAGTTTAGAAGGGACAGTTTCCTACGAGCAGTACTTC.

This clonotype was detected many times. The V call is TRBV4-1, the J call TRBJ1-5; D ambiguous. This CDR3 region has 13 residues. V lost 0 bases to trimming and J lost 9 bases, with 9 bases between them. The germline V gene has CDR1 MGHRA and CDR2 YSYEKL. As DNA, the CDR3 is TGCGCCAGCAGCCAAGATCGCCTGGGGCCCCAGCATTTT. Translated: CASSQDRLGPQHF.

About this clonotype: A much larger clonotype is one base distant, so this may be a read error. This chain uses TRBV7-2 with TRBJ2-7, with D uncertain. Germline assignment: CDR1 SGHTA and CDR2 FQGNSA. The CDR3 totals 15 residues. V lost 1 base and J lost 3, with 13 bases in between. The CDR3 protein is CASSLEGSPGYEQYF. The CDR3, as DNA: TGTGCCAGCAGCTTAGAAGGTTCCCCCGGCTACGAGCAGTACTTC. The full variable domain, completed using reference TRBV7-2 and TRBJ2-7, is GAGVSQSPSNKVTEKGKDVELRCDPISGHTALYWYRQSLGQGLEFLIYFQGNSAPDKSGLPSDRFSAERTGGSVSTLTIQRTQQEDSAVYLCASSLEGSPGYEQYFGPGTRLTVT.

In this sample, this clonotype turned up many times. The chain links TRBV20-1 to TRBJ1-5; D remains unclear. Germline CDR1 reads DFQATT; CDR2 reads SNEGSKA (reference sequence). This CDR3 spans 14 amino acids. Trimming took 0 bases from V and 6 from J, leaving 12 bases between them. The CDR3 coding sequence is TGCAGTGCTAGAGATCCGGGTGGGTCTCAGCCCCAGCATTTT. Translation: CSARDPGGSQPQHF.

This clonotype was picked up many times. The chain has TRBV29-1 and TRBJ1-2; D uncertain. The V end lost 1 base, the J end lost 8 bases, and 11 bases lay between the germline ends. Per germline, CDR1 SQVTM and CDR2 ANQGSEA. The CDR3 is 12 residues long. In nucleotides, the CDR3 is TGCAGCGTTGAAGTTGGGTGGCGAGGCTACACCTTC. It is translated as CSVEVGWRGYTF.

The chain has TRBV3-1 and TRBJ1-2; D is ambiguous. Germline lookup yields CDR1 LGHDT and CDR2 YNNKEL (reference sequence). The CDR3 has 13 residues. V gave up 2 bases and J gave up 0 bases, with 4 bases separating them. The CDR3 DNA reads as TGTGCCAGCAGCCAAACAGCTAACTATGGCTACACCTTC. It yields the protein CASSQTANYGYTF.

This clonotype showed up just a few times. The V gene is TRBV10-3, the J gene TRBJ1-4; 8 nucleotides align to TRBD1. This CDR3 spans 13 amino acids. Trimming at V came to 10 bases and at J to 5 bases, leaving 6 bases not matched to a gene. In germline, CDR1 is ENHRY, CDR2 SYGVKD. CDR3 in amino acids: CATRDRINEKLFF. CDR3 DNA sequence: TGTGCCACCCGGGACAGGATAAATGAAAAACTGTTTTTT.

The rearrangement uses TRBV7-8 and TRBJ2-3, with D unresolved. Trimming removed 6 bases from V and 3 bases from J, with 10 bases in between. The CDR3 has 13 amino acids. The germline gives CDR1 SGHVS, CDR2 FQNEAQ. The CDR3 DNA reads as TGTGCCAGCAGACGGTCCGGGACAGATACGCAGTATTTT. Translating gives CASRRSGTDTQYF.

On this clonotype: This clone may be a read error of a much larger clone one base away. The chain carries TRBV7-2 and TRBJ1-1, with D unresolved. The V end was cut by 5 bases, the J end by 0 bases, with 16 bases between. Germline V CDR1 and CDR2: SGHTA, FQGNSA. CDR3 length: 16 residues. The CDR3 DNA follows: TGTGCCAGCAGCCAGAGACCAATTCAGTTGAACACTGAAGCTTTCTTT. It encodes CASSQRPIQLNTEAFF.

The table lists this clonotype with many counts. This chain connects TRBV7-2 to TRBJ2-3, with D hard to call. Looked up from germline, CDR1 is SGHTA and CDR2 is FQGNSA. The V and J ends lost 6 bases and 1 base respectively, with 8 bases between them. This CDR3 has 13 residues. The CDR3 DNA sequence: TGTGCCAGCAGGCAGGCCGGCACAGATACGCAGTATTTT. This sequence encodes CASRQAGTDTQYF. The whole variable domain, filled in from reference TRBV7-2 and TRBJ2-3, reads GAGVSQSPSNKVTEKGKDVELRCDPISGHTALYWYRQSLGQGLEFLIYFQGNSAPDKSGLPSDRFSAERTGGSVSTLTIQRTQQEDSAVYLCASRQAGTDTQYFGPGTRLTVL.

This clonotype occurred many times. The CDR3 DNA is TGTGCCAGCAGTTACTGGGGGGTACAAGAGACCCAGTACTTC. This encodes CASSYWGVQETQYF. The chain employs TRBV6-5 and TRBJ2-5, with D tentatively TRBD2 (6 bases). V gave up 1 base and J gave up 2 bases, with 8 bases separating them. CDR3 length equals 14 residues. In germline, CDR1 is MNHEY, CDR2 SVGAGI.

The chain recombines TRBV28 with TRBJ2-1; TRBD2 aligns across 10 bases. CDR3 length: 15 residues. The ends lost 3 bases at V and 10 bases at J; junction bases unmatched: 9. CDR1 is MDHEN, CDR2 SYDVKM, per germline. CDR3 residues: CASSFASAGGAEQFF. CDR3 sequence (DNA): TGTGCCAGCAGTTTCGCGTCAGCGGGGGGGGCCGAGCAGTTCTTC.

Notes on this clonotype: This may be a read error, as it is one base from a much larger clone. The CDR3 DNA follows: TGTGCCAACAGACCGGGACAGGGTGACTATGGCTACACCTTC. It yields the protein CANRPGQGDYGYTF. The chain recombines TRBV12-3 or TRBV12-4 with TRBJ1-2, with 9 bases fitting TRBD1. The CDR3 covers 14 residues. V was pared by 10 bases and J by 3 bases, with 9 bases of the junction left unmatched.

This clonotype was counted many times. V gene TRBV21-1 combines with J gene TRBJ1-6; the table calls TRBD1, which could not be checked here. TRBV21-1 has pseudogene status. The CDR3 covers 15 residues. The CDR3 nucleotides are TGTGCCAGCACCCGACAGGGCGGCTATAATTCACCCCTCCACTTT. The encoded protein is CASTRQGGYNSPLHF.

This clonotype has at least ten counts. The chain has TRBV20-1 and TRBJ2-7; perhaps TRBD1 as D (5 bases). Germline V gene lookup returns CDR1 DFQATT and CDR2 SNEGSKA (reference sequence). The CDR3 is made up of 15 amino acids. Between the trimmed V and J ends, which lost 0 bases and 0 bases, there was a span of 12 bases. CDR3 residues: CSARDGAGLSYEQYF. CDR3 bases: TGCAGTGCTAGAGATGGGGCAGGGCTCTCCTACGAGCAGTACTTC.

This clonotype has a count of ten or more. Written as DNA, the CDR3 is TGTGCCAGCAGTTGGACAGGGAATGGCTACACCTTC. Translating it yields CASSWTGNGYTF. V gene TRBV12-3 or TRBV12-4 combines with J gene TRBJ1-2; 8 bases fit TRBD1. Trimming at V came to 4 bases and at J to 6 bases, leaving 1 base not matched to a gene. CDR3 size: 12 residues.

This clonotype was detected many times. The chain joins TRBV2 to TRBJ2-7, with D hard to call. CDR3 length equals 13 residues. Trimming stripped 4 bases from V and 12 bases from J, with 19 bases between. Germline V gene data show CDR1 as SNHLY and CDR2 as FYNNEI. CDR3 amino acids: CASSGVRSPDRYF. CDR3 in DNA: TGTGCCAGCAGTGGAGTAAGGTCCCCGGATAGGTACTTC.

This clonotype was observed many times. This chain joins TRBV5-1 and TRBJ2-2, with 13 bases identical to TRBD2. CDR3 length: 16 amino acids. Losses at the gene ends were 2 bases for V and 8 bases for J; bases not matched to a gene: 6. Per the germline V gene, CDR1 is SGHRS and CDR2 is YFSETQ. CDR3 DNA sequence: TGCGCCAGCAGCTTCCCCGGGACTAGCGGGATGGGGGAGCTGTTTTTT. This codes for CASSFPGTSGMGELFF.

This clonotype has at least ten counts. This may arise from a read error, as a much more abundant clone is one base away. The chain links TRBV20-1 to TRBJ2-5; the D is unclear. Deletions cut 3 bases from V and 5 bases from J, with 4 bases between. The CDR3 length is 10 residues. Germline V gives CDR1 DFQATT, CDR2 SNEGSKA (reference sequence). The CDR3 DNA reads TGCAGTGCTAGTACGGAGACCCAGTACTTC. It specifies CSASTETQYF.

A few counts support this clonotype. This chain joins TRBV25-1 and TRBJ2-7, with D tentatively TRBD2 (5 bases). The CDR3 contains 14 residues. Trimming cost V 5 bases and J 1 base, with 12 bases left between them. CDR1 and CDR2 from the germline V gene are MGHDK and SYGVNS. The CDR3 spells CASSTGLRSYEQYF. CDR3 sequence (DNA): TGTGCCAGCAGTACGGGGTTGAGGTCCTACGAGCAGTACTTC.

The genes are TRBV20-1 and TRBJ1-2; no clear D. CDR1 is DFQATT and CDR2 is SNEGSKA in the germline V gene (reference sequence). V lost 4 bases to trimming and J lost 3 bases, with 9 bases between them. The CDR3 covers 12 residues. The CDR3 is CSATPGDYGYTF. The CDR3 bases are TGCAGTGCTACCCCCGGGGACTATGGCTACACCTTC.

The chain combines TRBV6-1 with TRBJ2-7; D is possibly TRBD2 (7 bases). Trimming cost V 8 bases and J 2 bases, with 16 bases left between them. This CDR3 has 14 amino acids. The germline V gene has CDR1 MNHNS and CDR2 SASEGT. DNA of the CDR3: TGTGCCAGCGTAGGGGGGGGTGCCACCTACGAGCAGTACTTC. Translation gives CASVGGGATYEQYF.

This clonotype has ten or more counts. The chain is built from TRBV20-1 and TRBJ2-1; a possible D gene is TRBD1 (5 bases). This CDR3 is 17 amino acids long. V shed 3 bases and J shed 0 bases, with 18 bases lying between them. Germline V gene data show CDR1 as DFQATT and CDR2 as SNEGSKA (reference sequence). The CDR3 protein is CSASGSKGLSSYNEQFF. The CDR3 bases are TGCAGTGCTAGTGGATCGAAGGGGCTGAGCTCCTACAATGAGCAGTTCTTC.

CDR3 residues: CATRGGLNTEAFF. Written as DNA, the CDR3 is TGTGCCACCCGGGGGGGCTTGAACACTGAAGCTTTCTTT. The chain has TRBV18 and TRBJ1-1; possibly TRBD1 for D (6 bases). The CDR3 has 13 amino acids. CDR1 is KGHSH and CDR2 is LQKENI in the germline V gene. The V and J ends lost 10 bases and 0 bases respectively, with 12 bases between them.